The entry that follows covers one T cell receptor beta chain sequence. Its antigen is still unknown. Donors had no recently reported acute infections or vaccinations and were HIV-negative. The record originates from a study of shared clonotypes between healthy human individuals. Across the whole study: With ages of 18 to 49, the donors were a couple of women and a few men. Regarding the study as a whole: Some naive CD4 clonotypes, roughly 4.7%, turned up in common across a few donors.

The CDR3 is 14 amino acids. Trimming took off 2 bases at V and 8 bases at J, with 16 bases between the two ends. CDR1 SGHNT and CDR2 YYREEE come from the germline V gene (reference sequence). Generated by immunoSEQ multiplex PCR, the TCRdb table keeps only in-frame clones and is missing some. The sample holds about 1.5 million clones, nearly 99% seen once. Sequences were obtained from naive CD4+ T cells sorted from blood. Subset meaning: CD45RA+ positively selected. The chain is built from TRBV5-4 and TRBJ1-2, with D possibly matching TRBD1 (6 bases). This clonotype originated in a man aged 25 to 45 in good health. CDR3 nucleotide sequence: TGTGCCAGCAGCTTTCCGGGACAATCGGAAGGCTACACCTTC. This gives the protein CASSFPGQSEGYTF.